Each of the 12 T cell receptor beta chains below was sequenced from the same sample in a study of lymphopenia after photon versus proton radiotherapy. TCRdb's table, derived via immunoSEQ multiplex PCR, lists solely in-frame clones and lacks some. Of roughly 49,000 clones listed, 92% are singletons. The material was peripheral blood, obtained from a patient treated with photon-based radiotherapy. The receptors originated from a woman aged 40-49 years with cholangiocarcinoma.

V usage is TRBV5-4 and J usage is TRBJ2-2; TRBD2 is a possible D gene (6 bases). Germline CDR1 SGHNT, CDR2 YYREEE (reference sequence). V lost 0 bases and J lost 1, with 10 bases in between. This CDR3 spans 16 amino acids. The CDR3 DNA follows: TGTGCCAGCAGCTTGGTGGGAGGTTGGAACACCGGGGAGCTGTTTTTT. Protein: CASSLVGGWNTGELFF. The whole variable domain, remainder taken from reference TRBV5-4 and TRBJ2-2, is ETGVTQSPTHLIKTRGQQVTLRCSSQSGHNTVSWYQQALGQGPQFIFQYYREEENGRGNFPPRFSGLQFPNYSSELNVNALELDDSALYLCASSLVGGWNTGELFFGEGSRLTVL.

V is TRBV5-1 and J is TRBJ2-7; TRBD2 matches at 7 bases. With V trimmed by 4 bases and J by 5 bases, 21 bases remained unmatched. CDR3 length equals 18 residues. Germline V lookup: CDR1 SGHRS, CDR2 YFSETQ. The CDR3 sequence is CASSGPRLADQPGDEQYF. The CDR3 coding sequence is TGCGCCAGCAGCGGACCTAGGCTAGCGGACCAGCCTGGCGACGAGCAGTACTTC.

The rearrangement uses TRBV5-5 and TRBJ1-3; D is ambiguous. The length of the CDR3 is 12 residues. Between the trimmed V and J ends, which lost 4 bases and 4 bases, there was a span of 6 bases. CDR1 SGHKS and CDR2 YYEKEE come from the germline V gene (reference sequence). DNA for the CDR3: TGTGCCAGCAGCCCCGTCGGAAACACCATATATTTT. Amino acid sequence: CASSPVGNTIYF.

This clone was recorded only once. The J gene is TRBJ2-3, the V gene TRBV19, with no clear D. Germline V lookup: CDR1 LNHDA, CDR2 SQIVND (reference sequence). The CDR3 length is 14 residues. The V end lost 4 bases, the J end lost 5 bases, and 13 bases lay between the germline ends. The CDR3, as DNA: TGTGCCAGTAGTACGGCCCGTAGTGGAGATACGCAGTATTTT. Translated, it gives CASSTARSGDTQYF.

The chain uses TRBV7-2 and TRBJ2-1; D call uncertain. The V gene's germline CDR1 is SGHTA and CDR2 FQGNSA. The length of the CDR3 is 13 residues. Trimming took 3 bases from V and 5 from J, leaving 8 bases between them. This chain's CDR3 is CASSFPVDNEQFF. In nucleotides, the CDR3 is TGTGCCAGCAGCTTTCCCGTAGACAATGAGCAGTTCTTC. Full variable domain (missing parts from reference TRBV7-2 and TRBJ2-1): GAGVSQSPSNKVTEKGKDVELRCDPISGHTALYWYRQSLGQGLEFLIYFQGNSAPDKSGLPSDRFSAERTGGSVSTLTIQRTQQEDSAVYLCASSFPVDNEQFFGPGTRLTVL.

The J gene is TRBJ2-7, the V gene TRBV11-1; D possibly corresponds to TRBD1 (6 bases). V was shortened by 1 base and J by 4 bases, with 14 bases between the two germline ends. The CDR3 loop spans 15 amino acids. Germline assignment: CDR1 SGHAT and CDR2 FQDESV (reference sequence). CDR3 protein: CASSLETRGSYEQYF. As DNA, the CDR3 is TGTGCCAGCAGCTTAGAAACTAGGGGGAGTTACGAGCAGTACTTC.

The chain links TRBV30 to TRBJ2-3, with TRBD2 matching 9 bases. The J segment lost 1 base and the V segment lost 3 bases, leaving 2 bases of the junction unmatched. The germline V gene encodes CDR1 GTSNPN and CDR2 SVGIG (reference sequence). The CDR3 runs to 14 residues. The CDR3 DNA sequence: TGTGCCTGGAGACTAGCGGGCGGCACAGATACGCAGTATTTT. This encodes CAWRLAGGTDTQYF.

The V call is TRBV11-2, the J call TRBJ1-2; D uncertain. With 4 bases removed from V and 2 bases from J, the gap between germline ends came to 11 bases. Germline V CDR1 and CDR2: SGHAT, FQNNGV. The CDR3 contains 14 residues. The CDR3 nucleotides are TGTGCCAGCAGCTCCGGACTCTCCAACTATGGCTACACCTTC. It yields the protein CASSSGLSNYGYTF.

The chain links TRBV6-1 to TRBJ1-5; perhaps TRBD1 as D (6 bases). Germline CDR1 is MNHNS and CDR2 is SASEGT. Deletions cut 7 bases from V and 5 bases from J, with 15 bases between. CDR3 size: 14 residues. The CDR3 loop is CASTLGQPDQPQHF. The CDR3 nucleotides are TGTGCCAGCACCCTCGGACAGCCCGATCAGCCCCAGCATTTT.

The CDR3 coding sequence is TGTGCCAGCAGCCCGTTAGCGGGACAAACCGGGGAGCTGTTTTTT. The encoded protein is CASSPLAGQTGELFF. The chain links TRBV4-2 to TRBJ2-2; TRBD2 aligns across 8 bases. The CDR3 sequence is 15 residues long. Trimming at V came to 4 bases and at J to 5 bases, leaving 6 bases not matched to a gene. Germline V gene lookup returns CDR1 LGHNA and CDR2 YNFKEQ.

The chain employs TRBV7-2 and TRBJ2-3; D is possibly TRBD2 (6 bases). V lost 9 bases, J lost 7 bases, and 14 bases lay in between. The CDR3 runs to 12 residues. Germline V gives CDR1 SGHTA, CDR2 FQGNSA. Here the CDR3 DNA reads TGTGCCAGTGGGGAGGAGAGGTATACGCAGTATTTT. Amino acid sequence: CASGEERYTQYF.

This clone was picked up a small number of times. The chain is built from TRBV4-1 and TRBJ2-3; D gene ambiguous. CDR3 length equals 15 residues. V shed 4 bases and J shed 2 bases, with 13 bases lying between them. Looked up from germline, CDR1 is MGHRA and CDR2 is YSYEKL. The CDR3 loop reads CASSPNPSNTDTQYF. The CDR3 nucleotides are TGCGCCAGCAGCCCTAACCCCTCGAACACAGATACGCAGTATTTT.